This T cell receptor (beta chain) was sequenced in a study of cytomegalovirus exposure and HLA in healthy donors. Turning to this clone: At one boundary the junction diverges from the germline segment, which might be a read error.

CDR3 length equals 15 residues. Germline V gene lookup returns CDR1 SEHNR and CDR2 FQNEAQ (reference sequence). In the PCR, 60 Vbeta and 13 Jbeta primers were used. TCRdb's copy holds only in-frame clones and misses some; the assay was immunoSEQ multiplex PCR. The repertoire consists of approximately 140,000 clones, with about 85% occurring once and the leading ten covering roughly 4%. Material: PBMCs. V gene TRBV7-9 combines with J gene TRBJ2-5; TRBD1 is a possible D gene (6 bases). The clonotype originates from a human donor in good health. The CDR3 loop is CSSSGRTASGETQYF. CDR3 nucleotides: TGTTCCAGCAGCGGCAGGACAGCCTCCGGAGAGACCCAGTACTTC.